Here is one TCR beta chain with its context. The sample is drawn from a study of blood T cell repertoires in COVID-19. Study in general: Acute and convalescent COVID-19 samples came from the United States, Italy and Spain. T cells, B-cell-depleted T cells, or PBMCs provided the cDNA or gDNA that served as material.

Germline loops: CDR1 SGHRS, CDR2 YFSETQ. The CDR3 has 16 residues. The V gene end was trimmed by 3 bases and the J gene end by 2 bases; junction bases not matched to a gene: 8. Methods used by the authors: Scientists estimated how many nucleated cells there were by amplifying reference gene primers. The repertoire was sequenced with immunoSEQ multiplex PCR; TCRdb's copy has only in-frame clones and lacks some. V and J calls and clone size are given by that table; D and trimming were obtained from the DNA. This sample has 150,000 to 200,000 clones, with more than 70% found just once. The source is a man aged 55 to 70 with acute or convalescent COVID-19. The chain recombines TRBV5-1 with TRBJ1-1; TRBD1 matches at 9 bases. Input material: peripheral blood. CDR3 protein: CASSSGQGQPNTEAFF. In DNA form, the CDR3 reads TGCGCCAGCAGCTCGGGACAGGGACAACCCAACACTGAAGCTTTCTTT.